This T cell receptor beta chain was profiled in a study of pediatric ulcerative colitis. This table comes from immunoSEQ multiplex PCR, and its TCRdb copy is limited to in-frame clones, with some not included. The table lists tens of thousands of clones, roughly two thirds of them singletons, with roughly 16% in the top ten. During colonoscopy, one to two rectal pinch biopsies were collected. The CDR3 runs to 13 residues. The germline V gene encodes CDR1 MNHEY and CDR2 SMNVEV (reference sequence). Trimming stripped 2 bases from V and 5 bases from J, with 7 bases between. The specimen sequenced was gut tissue. This rearrangement joins TRBV27 to TRBJ1-5; no clear D gene. This clonotype was obtained from a boy under 18 with severe ulcerative colitis. The CDR3 nucleotides read TGTGCCAGCAGTTTAGAGAGAGATCAGCCCCAGCATTTT. It specifies CASSLERDQPQHF.